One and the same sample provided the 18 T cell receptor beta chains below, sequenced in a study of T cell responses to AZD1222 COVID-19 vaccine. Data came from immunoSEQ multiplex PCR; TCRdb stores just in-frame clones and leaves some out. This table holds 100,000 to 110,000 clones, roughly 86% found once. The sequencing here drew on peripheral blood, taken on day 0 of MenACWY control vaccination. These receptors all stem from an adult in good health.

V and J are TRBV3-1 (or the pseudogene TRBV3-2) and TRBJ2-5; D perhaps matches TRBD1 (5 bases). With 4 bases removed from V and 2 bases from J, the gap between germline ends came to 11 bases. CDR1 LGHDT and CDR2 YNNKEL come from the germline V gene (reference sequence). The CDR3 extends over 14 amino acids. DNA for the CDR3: TGTGCCAGCAGCCTACAGGCCGCTCAAGAGACCCAGTACTTC. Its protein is CASSLQAAQETQYF.

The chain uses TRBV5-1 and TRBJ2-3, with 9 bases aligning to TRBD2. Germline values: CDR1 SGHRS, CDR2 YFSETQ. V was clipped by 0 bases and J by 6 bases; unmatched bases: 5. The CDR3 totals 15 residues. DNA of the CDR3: TGCGCCAGCAGCTTGGAAAGCGGGAGGTCTGATACGCAGTATTTT. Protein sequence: CASSLESGRSDTQYF.

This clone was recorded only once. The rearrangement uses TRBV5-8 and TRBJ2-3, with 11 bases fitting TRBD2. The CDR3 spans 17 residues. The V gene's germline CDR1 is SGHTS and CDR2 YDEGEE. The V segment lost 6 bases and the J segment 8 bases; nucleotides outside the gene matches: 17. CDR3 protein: CASTIQPTSGSGGTQYF. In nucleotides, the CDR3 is TGTGCCAGCACCATACAACCCACTAGCGGGAGCGGCGGTACGCAGTATTTT.

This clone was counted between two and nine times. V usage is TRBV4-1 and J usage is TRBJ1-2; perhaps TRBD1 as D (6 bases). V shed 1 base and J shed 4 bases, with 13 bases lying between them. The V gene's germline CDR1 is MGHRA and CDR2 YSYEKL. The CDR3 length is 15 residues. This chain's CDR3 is CASSQGWTDGYGYTF. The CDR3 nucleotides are TGCGCCAGCAGCCAAGGATGGACAGACGGCTATGGCTACACCTTC.

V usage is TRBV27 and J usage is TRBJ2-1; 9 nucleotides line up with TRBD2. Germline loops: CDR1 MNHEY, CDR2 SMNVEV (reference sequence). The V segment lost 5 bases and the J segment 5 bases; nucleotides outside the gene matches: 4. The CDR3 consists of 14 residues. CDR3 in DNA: TGTGCCAGCAGTGGGCTAGCGGGGAACAATGAGCAGTTCTTC. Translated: CASSGLAGNNEQFF.

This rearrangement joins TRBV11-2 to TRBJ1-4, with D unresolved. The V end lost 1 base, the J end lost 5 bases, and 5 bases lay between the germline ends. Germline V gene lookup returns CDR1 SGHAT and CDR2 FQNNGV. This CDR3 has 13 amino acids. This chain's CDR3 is CASSLGSNEKLFF. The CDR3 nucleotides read TGTGCCAGCAGCTTAGGATCGAATGAAAAACTGTTTTTT.

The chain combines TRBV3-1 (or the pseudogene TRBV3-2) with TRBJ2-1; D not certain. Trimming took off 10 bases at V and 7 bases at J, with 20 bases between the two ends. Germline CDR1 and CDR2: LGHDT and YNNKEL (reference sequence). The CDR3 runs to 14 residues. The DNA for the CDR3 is TGTGCCACCACCCGAGATGGAAATGGGAATGAGCAGTTCTTC. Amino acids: CATTRDGNGNEQFF.

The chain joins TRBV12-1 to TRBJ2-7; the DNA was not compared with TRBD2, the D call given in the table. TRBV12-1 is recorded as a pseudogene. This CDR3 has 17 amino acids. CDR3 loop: CASTPPRAGGPGNEQYF. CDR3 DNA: TGTGCCAGCACCCCTCCCCGGGCGGGAGGGCCTGGGAACGAGCAGTACTTC.

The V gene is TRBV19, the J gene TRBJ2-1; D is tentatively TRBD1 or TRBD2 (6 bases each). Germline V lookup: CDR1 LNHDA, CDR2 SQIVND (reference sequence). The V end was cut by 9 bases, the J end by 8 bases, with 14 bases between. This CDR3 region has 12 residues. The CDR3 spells CASLGGRHEQFF. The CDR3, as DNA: TGTGCCAGCCTCGGGGGCCGCCATGAGCAGTTCTTC.

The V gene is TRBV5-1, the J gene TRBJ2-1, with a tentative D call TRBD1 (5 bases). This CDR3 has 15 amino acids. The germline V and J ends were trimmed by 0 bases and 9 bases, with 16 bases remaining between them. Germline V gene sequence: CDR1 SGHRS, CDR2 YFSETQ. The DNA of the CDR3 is TGCGCCAGCAGCTTGGGACAGACTGCCCAGGGTGAGCAGTTCTTC. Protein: CASSLGQTAQGEQFF.

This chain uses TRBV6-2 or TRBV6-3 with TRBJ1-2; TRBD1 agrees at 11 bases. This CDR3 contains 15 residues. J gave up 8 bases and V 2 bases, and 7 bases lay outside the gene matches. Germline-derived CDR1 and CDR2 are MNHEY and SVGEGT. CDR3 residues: CASSYTAGQGGGYTF. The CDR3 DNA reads TGTGCCAGCAGTTACACCGCGGGACAGGGGGGAGGCTACACCTTC.

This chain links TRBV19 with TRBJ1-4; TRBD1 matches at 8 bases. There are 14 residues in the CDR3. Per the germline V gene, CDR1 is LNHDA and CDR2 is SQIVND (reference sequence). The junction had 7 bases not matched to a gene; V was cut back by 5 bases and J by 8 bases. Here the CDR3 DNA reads TGTGCCAGTAGTTGGGGCAGGGGGCAGGAAAAACTGTTTTTT. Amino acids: CASSWGRGQEKLFF.

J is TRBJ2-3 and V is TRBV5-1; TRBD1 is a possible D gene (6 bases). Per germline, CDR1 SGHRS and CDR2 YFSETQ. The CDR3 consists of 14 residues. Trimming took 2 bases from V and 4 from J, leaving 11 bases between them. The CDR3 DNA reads TGCGCCAGCAGCTTACAGGGACGGTCAGATACGCAGTATTTT. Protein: CASSLQGRSDTQYF.

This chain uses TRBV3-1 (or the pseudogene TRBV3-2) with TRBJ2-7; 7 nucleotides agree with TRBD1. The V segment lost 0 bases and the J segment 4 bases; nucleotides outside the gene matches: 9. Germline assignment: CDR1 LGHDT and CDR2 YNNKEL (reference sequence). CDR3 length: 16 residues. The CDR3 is CASSQDGLGGPYEQYF. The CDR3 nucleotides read TGTGCCAGCAGCCAAGATGGTCTAGGGGGCCCGTACGAGCAGTACTTC.

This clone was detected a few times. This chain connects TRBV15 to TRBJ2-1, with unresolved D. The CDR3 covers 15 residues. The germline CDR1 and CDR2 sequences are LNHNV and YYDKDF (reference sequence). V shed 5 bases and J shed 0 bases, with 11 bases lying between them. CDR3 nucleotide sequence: TGTGCCACCAGCCCCCGGGCGTCCTCCTACAATGAGCAGTTCTTC. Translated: CATSPRASSYNEQFF.

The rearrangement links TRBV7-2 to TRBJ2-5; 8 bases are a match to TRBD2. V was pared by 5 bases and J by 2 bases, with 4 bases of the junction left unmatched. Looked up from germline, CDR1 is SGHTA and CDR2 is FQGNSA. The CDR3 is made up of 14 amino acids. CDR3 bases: TGTGCCAGCAGCGTATCTAGCGGGCAAGAGACCCAGTACTTC. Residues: CASSVSSGQETQYF.

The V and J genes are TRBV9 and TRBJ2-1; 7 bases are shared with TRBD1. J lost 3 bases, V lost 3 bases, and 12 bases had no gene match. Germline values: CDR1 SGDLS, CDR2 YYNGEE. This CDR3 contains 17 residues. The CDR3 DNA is TGTGCCAGCAGCGAGACTTTGCCGGGACAGTTCTACAATGAGCAGTTCTTC. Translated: CASSETLPGQFYNEQFF.

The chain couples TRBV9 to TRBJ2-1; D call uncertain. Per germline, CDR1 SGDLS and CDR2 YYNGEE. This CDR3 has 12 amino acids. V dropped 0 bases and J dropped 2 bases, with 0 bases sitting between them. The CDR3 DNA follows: TGTGCCAGCAGCGTAGCCTACAATGAGCAGTTCTTC. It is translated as CASSVAYNEQFF.